This TCR beta chain is drawn from a study of control samples from healthy donors and cancer patients. This table comes from immunoSEQ multiplex PCR, and its TCRdb copy is limited to in-frame clones, with some not included. The sample records just over 90,000 clones, around 83% being singletons. The CDR3 contains 16 residues. Germline CDR1 is KGHSH and CDR2 is LQKENI. With 2 bases removed from V and 4 bases from J, the gap between germline ends came to 17 bases. The chain recombines TRBV18 with TRBJ1-2, with D possibly TRBD1 on 5 matching bases. This receptor was identified in a woman aged 45-65 years in good health. The material sequenced was blood. The chain's CDR3 is CASSPIEWGRGYGYTF. CDR3 coding DNA: TGTGCCAGCTCACCAATTGAATGGGGCCGAGGCTATGGCTACACCTTC.